The subject of this entry is one T cell receptor (beta chain). As yet, its antigen is unknown. Treatment specified: some 20 received Ad26.COV2.S at low or high dose, single or two shots; about 5 received placebo; per-sample allocation not given. All samples were drawn on day 63, counting from the first vaccine or placebo injection. Generated by immunoSEQ multiplex PCR, the TCRdb table keeps only in-frame clones and is missing some. The sample has hundreds of thousands of clones; 80% to 90% are singletons. The sample belongs to a study of Ad26.COV2.S vaccination and SARS-CoV-2 variants. Background on the study: The COV1001 Ad26.COV2.S trial arm included the donor. Ad26.COV2.S shots went into the muscle once or twice, 56 days apart.

Study observations and caveats: TCR breadth and depth estimates may have understated total T cell responses.

This CDR3 is 14 amino acids long. CDR1 is SGHDT, CDR2 YYEEEE, per germline. Trimming at V came to 4 bases and at J to 3 bases, leaving 6 bases not matched to a gene. This chain links TRBV5-6 with TRBJ2-5; 7 nucleotides line up with TRBD1. The material sequenced was peripheral blood, taken in a trial of Ad26.COV2.S vaccine versus placebo. The source of this sequence is a person aged 18 to 59 who received the Ad26.COV2.S COVID-19 vaccine or a placebo. The CDR3 protein is CASSDPGTEETQYF. For the CDR3, the DNA is TGTGCCAGCAGCGATCCCGGGACAGAAGAGACCCAGTACTTC.